One sample yielded the 17 T cell receptor beta chains listed below, sequenced in a study of CD8 T cells in ankylosing spondylitis. MiXCR, run by TCRdb on the 5' RACE reads, gives a single entry per CDR3 protein. The data contain 200,000 or so distinct CDR3 sequences, 13% of them singletons. Input material: blood, either unsorted or a sorted T cell fraction (not recorded which). These TCRs come from a female donor with ankylosing spondylitis or in good health (not recorded which).

V and J are TRBV9 and TRBJ2-2, with no clear D. V lost 6 bases to trimming and J lost 4 bases, with 13 bases between them. Germline V lookup: CDR1 SGDLS, CDR2 YYNGEE. The CDR3 covers 14 residues. CDR3 DNA sequence: TGTGCCAGCACCCCTCAGTCCCCCACCGGGGAGCTGTTTTTT. It yields the protein CASTPQSPTGELFF.

The chain combines TRBV6-5 with TRBJ2-2; D is undetermined. This CDR3 is 19 amino acids long. Trimming stripped 4 bases from V and 5 bases from J, with 26 bases between. Germline loops: CDR1 MNHEY, CDR2 SVGAGI. CDR3 residues: CASSLGEASLILGTGELFF. CDR3 DNA: TGTGCCAGCAGTTTGGGTGAAGCCTCTCTGATACTTGGGACCGGGGAGCTGTTTTTT.

The chain carries TRBV7-2 and TRBJ2-7, with D perhaps TRBD1 or TRBD2 (5 bases each). The V gene's germline CDR1 is SGHTA and CDR2 FQGNSA. Trimming pared 5 bases from V and 7 bases from J, leaving 21 bases between. The CDR3 is 15 amino acids. CDR3 nucleotide sequence: TGTGCCAGCAGCCCACGGGACCGCTCGTTGAGGGAGCAGTACTTC. It codes for CASSPRDRSLREQYF.

This clonotype was counted many times. This chain uses TRBV29-1 with TRBJ2-2, with D possibly matching TRBD2 (6 bases). Trimming stripped 3 bases from V and 6 bases from J, with 11 bases between. Germline V CDR1 and CDR2: SQVTM, ANQGSEA. The CDR3 is 13 amino acids. CDR3 coding DNA: TGCAGCGTTGAGGTAGCGGCCGCCGGGGAGCTGTTTTTT. As protein: CSVEVAAAGELFF.

At least ten counts were recorded for this clonotype. The V gene is TRBV29-1, the J gene TRBJ2-1, with D possibly matching TRBD1 (6 bases). This CDR3 is built from 12 residues. The germline V and J ends were trimmed by 5 bases and 3 bases, with 8 bases remaining between them. CDR1 is SQVTM, CDR2 ANQGSEA, per germline. The CDR3 DNA reads as TGCAGCGTTATAGGGGGCTACAATGAGCAGTTCTTC. This encodes CSVIGGYNEQFF.

This clonotype was observed at least ten times. The rearrangement uses TRBV5-1 and TRBJ2-7, with TRBD1 matching over 7 bases. Looked up from germline, CDR1 is SGHRS and CDR2 is YFSETQ. This CDR3 spans 15 amino acids. V shed 4 bases and J 5 bases; nucleotides not matched to a gene: 12. The CDR3 here is CASSPGRQGEDEQYF. The CDR3 bases are TGCGCCAGCAGCCCCGGGCGACAGGGTGAGGACGAGCAGTACTTC.

This clonotype showed up just once. The chain is built from TRBV5-1 and TRBJ2-2, with TRBD1 matching 9 bases. The CDR3 is made up of 16 amino acids. Germline CDR1 reads SGHRS; CDR2 reads YFSETQ. After removal of 3 bases from V and 4 bases from J, the junction contained 7 bases not matched to a gene. The CDR3 is CASSSANRGPTGELFF. CDR3 nucleotide sequence: TGCGCCAGCAGCTCTGCGAACAGGGGGCCCACCGGGGAGCTGTTTTTT.

This clonotype came up many times. This chain connects TRBV12-3 or TRBV12-4 to TRBJ1-2; D possibly corresponds to TRBD1 (6 bases). Trimming took off 6 bases at V and 6 bases at J, with 23 bases between the two ends. This CDR3 comprises 16 residues. CDR3: CASSRGFRGLGNGYTF. DNA of the CDR3: TGTGCCAGCAGCCGAGGGTTCCGGGGGCTTGGCAATGGCTACACCTTC.

This clonotype was seen repeatedly, ten times or more. V usage is TRBV5-1 and J usage is TRBJ2-1, with TRBD2 matching over 7 bases. The V and J ends lost 5 bases and 2 bases, in that order; junction bases with no gene match: 7. The CDR3 consists of 15 residues. Germline values: CDR1 SGHRS, CDR2 YFSETQ. The CDR3 loop reads CASRSLAATYNEQFF. CDR3 DNA sequence: TGCGCCAGCAGAAGCCTAGCGGCGACCTACAATGAGCAGTTCTTC.

At least ten counts were recorded for this clonotype. This chain joins TRBV12-3 or TRBV12-4 and TRBJ2-5; D may be TRBD2 (5 bases). The V end was cut by 3 bases, the J end by 1 base, with 6 bases between. The CDR3 has 13 residues. The CDR3 bases are TGTGCCAGCAGTTTTAGCGTCCAAGAGACCCAGTACTTC. This gives the protein CASSFSVQETQYF.

This clonotype was picked up many times. The chain is built from TRBV12-3 or TRBV12-4 and TRBJ2-5; D gene unclear. CDR3 length: 12 amino acids. Between the trimmed V and J ends, which lost 0 bases and 2 bases, there was a span of 1 base. The chain's CDR3 is CASSLAQETQYF. The CDR3 DNA is TGTGCCAGCAGTTTAGCACAAGAGACCCAGTACTTC.

On this clonotype: This could be a read error, since a much larger clone is one nucleotide away. The chain couples TRBV29-1 to TRBJ2-7; D might be TRBD1 or TRBD2, each matching 5 bases. V was shortened by 6 bases and J by 2 bases, with 14 bases between the two germline ends. There are 13 residues in the CDR3. From germline, CDR1 is SQVTM and CDR2 ANQGSEA. The chain's CDR3 is CSVSGTVAYEQYF. The CDR3 DNA is TGCAGCGTCTCCGGGACCGTAGCCTACGAGCAGTACTTC.

This clonotype was detected a few times. The V gene is TRBV10-3, the J gene TRBJ2-1, with TRBD2 as a possible D gene (5 bases). The length of the CDR3 is 10 residues. Germline values: CDR1 ENHRY, CDR2 SYGVKD. Deletions cut 11 bases from V and 9 bases from J, with 11 bases between. As DNA, the CDR3 is TGTGCCGTAGCCAGCGGTGAGCAGTTCTTC. Its translation is CAVASGEQFF.

This clonotype was seen more than once but under ten times. This rearrangement joins TRBV7-2 to TRBJ2-5; D not certain. Trimming took off 0 bases at V and 6 bases at J, with 14 bases between the two ends. This CDR3 is built from 15 residues. Germline CDR1 and CDR2: SGHTA and FQGNSA. CDR3 protein: CASSLAYDAGKTQYF. DNA for the CDR3: TGTGCCAGCAGCTTAGCGTACGATGCTGGAAAGACCCAGTACTTC.

This clonotype came up many times. This chain connects TRBV7-8 to TRBJ1-2; 7 nucleotides line up with TRBD1. CDR3 size: 15 residues. Germline CDR1 SGHVS, CDR2 FQNEAQ. Trimming at V came to 1 base and at J to 0 bases, leaving 2 bases not matched to a gene. CDR3 sequence: CASSLGQGANYGYTF. In DNA form, the CDR3 reads TGTGCCAGCAGCTTAGGACAGGGAGCTAACTATGGCTACACCTTC.

This clonotype was observed a single time. A read error may produce the germline difference seen at one junction end. This chain uses TRBV5-1 with TRBJ1-6, with D hard to call. Looked up from germline, CDR1 is SGHRS and CDR2 is YFSETQ. The CDR3 spans 16 residues. The CDR3 is CPSSPSSWELISPLHF. CDR3 DNA sequence: TGCCCCAGCAGCCCGTCATCCTGGGAGCTGATCTCACCCCTCCACTTT.

The CDR3 bases are TGCAGCGTAGTAGTATCGGTTTCGGGTACGCAGTATTTT. Its protein product is CSVVVSVSGTQYF. The J gene is TRBJ2-3, the V gene TRBV29-1; D call uncertain. This CDR3 has 13 amino acids. Germline assignment: CDR1 SQVTM and CDR2 ANQGSEA. The ends were cut back, 6 bases at V and 8 bases at J, with 18 bases in the middle.